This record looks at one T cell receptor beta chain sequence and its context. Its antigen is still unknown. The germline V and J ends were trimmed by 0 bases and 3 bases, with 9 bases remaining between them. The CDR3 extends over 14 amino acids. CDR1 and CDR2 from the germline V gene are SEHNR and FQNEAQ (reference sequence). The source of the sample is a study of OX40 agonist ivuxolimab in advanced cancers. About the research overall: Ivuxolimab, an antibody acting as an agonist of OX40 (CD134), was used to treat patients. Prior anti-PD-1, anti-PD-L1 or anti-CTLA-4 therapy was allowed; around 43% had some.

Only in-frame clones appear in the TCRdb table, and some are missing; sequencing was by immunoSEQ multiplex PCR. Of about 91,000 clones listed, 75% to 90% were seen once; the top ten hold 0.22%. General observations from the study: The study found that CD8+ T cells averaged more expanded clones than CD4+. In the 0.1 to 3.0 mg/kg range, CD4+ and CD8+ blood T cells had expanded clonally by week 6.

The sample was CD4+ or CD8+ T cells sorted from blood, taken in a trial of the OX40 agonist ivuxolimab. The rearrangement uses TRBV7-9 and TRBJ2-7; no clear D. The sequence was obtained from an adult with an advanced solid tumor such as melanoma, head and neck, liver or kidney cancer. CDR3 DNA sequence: TGTGCCAGCAGCTTAGCACAGACATTCTACGAGCAGTACTTC. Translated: CASSLAQTFYEQYF.